The 5 T cell receptor beta chains presented below share a single source sample, sequenced in a study of blood T cell repertoires in COVID-19. The table came from immunoSEQ multiplex PCR; TCRdb's copy has only in-frame clones and leaves some out. Of about 210,000 clones listed, roughly 80% are singletons. The specimen was peripheral blood. The receptors were sampled from an elderly woman with COVID-19, enrolled during active disease.

The chain links TRBV10-3 to TRBJ2-3; perhaps TRBD2 as D (5 bases). Germline V gene data show CDR1 as ENHRY and CDR2 as SYGVKD. CDR3 size: 14 residues. With 1 base removed from V and 5 bases from J, the gap between germline ends came to 10 bases. CDR3 protein: CAISEWGDGDTQYF. The CDR3 DNA sequence: TGTGCCATCAGTGAGTGGGGAGACGGAGATACGCAGTATTTT.

This clone was seen only a few times. The chain recombines TRBV10-3 with TRBJ2-1, with TRBD2 matching 9 bases. The CDR3 covers 14 residues. The germline gives CDR1 ENHRY, CDR2 SYGVKD. V lost 4 bases and J lost 9; bases outside the gene matches: 7. CDR3 protein: CAISGGGDGGEQFF. Here the CDR3 DNA reads TGTGCCATCAGTGGCGGGGGGGATGGGGGTGAGCAGTTCTTC.

The rearrangement joins TRBV5-1 to TRBJ1-3; D is possibly TRBD1 (6 bases). This CDR3 is built from 15 residues. Trimming shortened V by 4 bases and J by 2 bases, and 13 bases separated the two germline ends. Germline loops: CDR1 SGHRS, CDR2 YFSETQ. The CDR3 is CASSEGGGAGNTIYF. In DNA, the CDR3 is TGCGCCAGCAGCGAAGGGGGGGGCGCTGGAAACACCATATATTTT.

This chain links TRBV3-1 (or the pseudogene TRBV3-2) with TRBJ2-1; no clear D gene. The CDR3 is 16 amino acids. V lost 1 base to trimming and J lost 4 bases, with 14 bases between them. From germline, CDR1 is LGHDT and CDR2 YNNKEL (reference sequence). The CDR3 bases are TGTGCCAGCAGCCAAGCCCCGGTTGGTCCTTACAATGAGCAGTTCTTC. Translating it yields CASSQAPVGPYNEQFF.

The chain links TRBV28 to TRBJ1-1; TRBD1 is a possible D gene (5 bases). The length of the CDR3 is 13 residues. The germline gives CDR1 MDHEN, CDR2 SYDVKM. V lost 7 bases to trimming and J lost 3 bases, with 12 bases between them. In nucleotides, the CDR3 is TGTGCCAGCAAGGGCAGGGCGTACACTGAAGCTTTCTTT. Protein sequence: CASKGRAYTEAFF.